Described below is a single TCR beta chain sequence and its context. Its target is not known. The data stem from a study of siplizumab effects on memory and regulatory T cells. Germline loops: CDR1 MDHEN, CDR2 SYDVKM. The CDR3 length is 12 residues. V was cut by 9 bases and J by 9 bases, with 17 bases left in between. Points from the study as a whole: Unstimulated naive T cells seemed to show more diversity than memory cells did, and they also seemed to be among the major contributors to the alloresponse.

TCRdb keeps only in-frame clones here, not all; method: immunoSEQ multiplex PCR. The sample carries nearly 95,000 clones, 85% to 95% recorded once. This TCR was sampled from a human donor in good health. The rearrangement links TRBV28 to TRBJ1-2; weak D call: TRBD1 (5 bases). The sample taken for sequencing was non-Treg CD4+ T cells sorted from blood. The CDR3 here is CASTSMGLSYTF. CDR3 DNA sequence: TGTGCCAGTACGAGTATGGGGCTGAGCTACACCTTC.